This entry lists 23 T cell receptor beta chains sequenced from one sample in a study of blood T cell repertoires in COVID-19. Method: immunoSEQ multiplex PCR; TCRdb's copy keeps in-frame clones and lacks some. The sample lists about 39,000 clones, more than 75% occurring once. Source material: peripheral blood. These receptors were collected from a man in his sixties or seventies with active or convalescent COVID-19.

The chain recombines TRBV18 with TRBJ2-5, with D perhaps TRBD2 (6 bases). CDR1 is KGHSH and CDR2 is LQKENI in the germline V gene. V shed 0 bases and J shed 4 bases, with 9 bases lying between them. The CDR3 length is 14 residues. The DNA of the CDR3 is TGTGCCAGCTCACCACCGATGGGGGGAGAGACCCAGTACTTC. Protein: CASSPPMGGETQYF.

This sequence joins TRBV9 and TRBJ1-4, with D possibly TRBD1 on 6 matching bases. From germline, CDR1 is SGDLS and CDR2 YYNGEE. V was clipped by 0 bases and J by 7 bases, with 10 bases between them. The CDR3 sequence is 14 residues long. As DNA, the CDR3 is TGTGCCAGCAGCGTAGGCGCGGGGGCTGAAAAACTGTTTTTT. As protein: CASSVGAGAEKLFF.

V is TRBV7-3 and J is TRBJ2-1, with D tentatively TRBD2 (6 bases). The CDR3 has 17 amino acids. Germline-derived CDR1 and CDR2 are SGHTA and FQGTGA. V dropped 0 bases and J dropped 0 bases, with 12 bases sitting between them. In DNA, the CDR3 is TGTGCCAGCAGCTTAACGGGTAGCGGCAGCTCCTACAATGAGCAGTTCTTC. This codes for CASSLTGSGSSYNEQFF.

The rearrangement links TRBV6-5 to TRBJ1-1; TRBD1 matches 7 bases. V lost 10 bases to trimming and J lost 4 bases; unmatched junction nucleotides: 9. This CDR3 has 13 amino acids. Germline V lookup: CDR1 MNHEY, CDR2 SVGAGI. CDR3 coding DNA: TGTGCCACCGTCCCGGGACAGCTCACTGAAGCTTTCTTT. It translates to CATVPGQLTEAFF.

The chain is built from TRBV29-1 and TRBJ2-5; tentatively, D is TRBD1 (6 bases). Germline assignment: CDR1 SQVTM and CDR2 ANQGSEA. There are 11 residues in the CDR3. V lost 8 bases and J 4 bases, leaving 11 bases between the germline ends. CDR3 coding DNA: TGCAGCATACAGGGTGGAGAGACCCAGTACTTC. Its protein is CSIQGGETQYF.

The chain uses TRBV6-5 and TRBJ1-6; 8 bases fit TRBD1. This CDR3 has 15 residues. CDR1 is MNHEY, CDR2 SVGAGI, per germline. V shed 10 bases and J 5 bases; nucleotides not matched to a gene: 10. The CDR3 sequence is CATKPPTGDNSPLHF. CDR3 in DNA: TGTGCCACCAAACCCCCGACAGGGGATAATTCACCCCTCCACTTT.

V gene TRBV6-5 combines with J gene TRBJ2-1; TRBD1 might be the D (5 bases). Trimming shortened V by 7 bases and J by 7 bases, and 14 bases separated the two germline ends. Germline values: CDR1 MNHEY, CDR2 SVGAGI. CDR3 length: 13 amino acids. CDR3 region: CASTVQGGNEQFF. The CDR3 DNA reads as TGTGCCAGCACGGTCCAGGGTGGGAATGAGCAGTTCTTC.

This clone was seen only a few times. This rearrangement joins TRBV5-6 to TRBJ2-7; D is ambiguous. V lost 4 bases and J 1 base, leaving 12 bases between the germline ends. Germline CDR1 and CDR2: SGHDT and YYEEEE. This CDR3 is built from 14 residues. For the CDR3, the DNA is TGTGCCAGCAGCCCCCTTGGCAGATCCTACGAGCAGTACTTC. The encoded protein is CASSPLGRSYEQYF.

This clone was found a few times. This chain connects TRBV6-1 to TRBJ1-5; D might be TRBD1 (5 bases). Trimming removed 3 bases from V and 9 bases from J, with 15 bases in between. Per the germline V gene, CDR1 is MNHNS and CDR2 is SASEGT. The CDR3 runs 14 residues. The DNA for the CDR3 is TGTGCCAGCAGTGAGATGTTGGGGGGACTGCCCCAGCATTTT. Translation gives CASSEMLGGLPQHF.

This chain connects TRBV12-3 or TRBV12-4 to TRBJ1-4; TRBD1 aligns across 7 bases. The CDR3 is 12 residues long. V shed 8 bases and J 7 bases; nucleotides not matched to a gene: 4. CDR3 in DNA: TGTGCCAGCGGCAGGGGGTTTGAAAAACTGTTTTTT. The encoded protein is CASGRGFEKLFF.

The rearrangement links TRBV28 to TRBJ1-2; possibly TRBD1 for D (6 bases). There are 12 residues in the CDR3. Germline values: CDR1 MDHEN, CDR2 SYDVKM. V was cut by 7 bases and J by 5 bases, with 11 bases left in between. This CDR3 reads CASKTGLYGYTF. Here the CDR3 DNA reads TGTGCCAGCAAAACAGGGTTATATGGCTACACCTTC.

This chain uses TRBV6-5 with TRBJ2-5; the match to TRBD1 covers 9 bases. V lost 6 bases, J lost 4 bases, and 6 bases stayed unmatched. CDR3 length equals 14 residues. From germline, CDR1 is MNHEY and CDR2 SVGAGI. CDR3 region: CASRKGQGVETQYF. For the CDR3, the DNA is TGTGCCAGCAGAAAGGGACAGGGTGTAGAGACCCAGTACTTC.

The V and J genes are TRBV2 and TRBJ1-1, with a weak D call TRBD1 (5 bases). Germline V gene data show CDR1 as SNHLY and CDR2 as FYNNEI. V lost 4 bases and J 0 bases, leaving 9 bases between the germline ends. CDR3 length: 14 residues. CDR3 nucleotide sequence: TGTGCCAGCAGTGGACAGTCAATGAACACTGAAGCTTTCTTT. Its translation is CASSGQSMNTEAFF.

The chain is built from TRBV7-9 and TRBJ2-1; tentative D call: TRBD1 (5 bases). Germline V gene sequence: CDR1 SEHNR, CDR2 FQNEAQ (reference sequence). This CDR3 spans 14 amino acids. V was pared by 1 base and J by 8 bases, with 12 bases between. The CDR3 sequence: CASSLGQTWDEQFF. CDR3 coding DNA: TGTGCCAGCAGCTTAGGACAGACGTGGGATGAGCAGTTCTTC. The full variable domain, its missing parts supplied by reference TRBV7-9 and TRBJ2-1, is DTGVSQNPRHKITKRGQNVTFRCDPISEHNRLYWYRQTLGQGPEFLTYFQNEAQLEKSRLLSDRFSAERPKGSFSTLEIQRTEQGDSAMYLCASSLGQTWDEQFFGPGTRLTVL.

The rearrangement joins TRBV24-1 to TRBJ1-1; a possible D gene is TRBD1 (6 bases). Looked up from germline, CDR1 is KGHDR and CDR2 is SFDVKD. The V and J ends lost 2 bases and 10 bases respectively, with 16 bases between them. This CDR3 region has 14 residues. The chain's CDR3 is CATSDYWTAQGAFF. CDR3 DNA: TGTGCCACCAGTGATTATTGGACAGCTCAGGGAGCTTTCTTT.

J is TRBJ2-1 and V is TRBV10-3; 9 bases match TRBD2. The germline V gene has CDR1 ENHRY and CDR2 SYGVKD. This CDR3 region has 15 residues. The junction had 11 bases not matched to a gene; V was cut back by 10 bases and J by 4 bases. The CDR3 sequence is CATQGAGGSYNEQFF. The CDR3 DNA follows: TGTGCCACCCAGGGAGCGGGGGGTTCTTACAATGAGCAGTTCTTC.

The chain couples TRBV7-9 to TRBJ2-5; TRBD2 matches 13 bases. The CDR3 spans 17 residues. Trimming removed 10 bases from V and 2 bases from J; junction bases left unmatched: 13. Germline V gene sequence: CDR1 SEHNR, CDR2 FQNEAQ (reference sequence). The CDR3 loop is CATMPTSGGAPQETQYF. The CDR3 DNA sequence: TGTGCCACCATGCCTACTAGCGGGGGGGCTCCTCAAGAGACCCAGTACTTC.

The chain is built from TRBV30 and TRBJ2-5; tentatively, D is TRBD2 (6 bases). The CDR3 runs 14 residues. Germline lookup yields CDR1 GTSNPN and CDR2 SVGIG (reference sequence). V lost 7 bases to trimming and J lost 2 bases, with 17 bases between them. CDR3 nucleotides: TGTGCCTCACGGGGGATTGGTAGACAAGAGACCCAGTACTTC. The encoded protein is CASRGIGRQETQYF.

The rearrangement uses TRBV4-2 and TRBJ2-5, with 9 bases matching TRBD2. Germline CDR1 reads LGHNA; CDR2 reads YNFKEQ. The J segment lost 5 bases and the V segment lost 0 bases, leaving 10 bases of the junction unmatched. The CDR3 contains 17 residues. DNA of the CDR3: TGTGCCAGCAGCCAAGATCTGGGGCGGGGGGGCCTGGAGACCCAGTACTTC. This gives the protein CASSQDLGRGGLETQYF.

The CDR3, as DNA: TGTGCCAGCAGCTTAGAGGAGGGGACCTACGAGCAGTACTTC. Translation: CASSLEEGTYEQYF. The rearrangement links TRBV7-9 to TRBJ2-7, with a possible D match to TRBD2 (6 bases). The V end was cut by 1 base, the J end by 2 bases, with 9 bases between. This CDR3 has 14 residues. The germline V gene encodes CDR1 SEHNR and CDR2 FQNEAQ (reference sequence).

This clone was recorded at least ten times. The chain employs TRBV15 and TRBJ1-1; D unresolved. The CDR3 contains 13 residues. CDR1 and CDR2 from the germline V gene are LNHNV and YYDKDF (reference sequence). V dropped 0 bases and J dropped 3 bases, with 5 bases sitting between them. The CDR3: CATSRDRYTEAFF. The CDR3 nucleotides read TGTGCCACCAGCAGAGATAGATACACTGAAGCTTTCTTT.

The chain recombines TRBV2 with TRBJ1-5; 8 nucleotides line up with TRBD1. Germline V gene lookup returns CDR1 SNHLY and CDR2 FYNNEI. The CDR3 is 14 residues long. V dropped 3 bases and J dropped 5; count of bases not matched to a gene: 3. CDR3 bases: TGTGCCAGCAGTGACAGGGGGCAGTATCAGCCCCAGCATTTT. Amino acid sequence: CASSDRGQYQPQHF.

The chain combines TRBV5-6 with TRBJ2-2; D perhaps matches TRBD1 (6 bases). The germline V gene has CDR1 SGHDT and CDR2 YYEEEE. The CDR3 has 16 amino acids. The ends were cut back, 1 base at V and 5 bases at J, with 15 bases in the middle. DNA of the CDR3: TGTGCCAGCAGCTTGTCTGTGCCCCAGGGGACCGGGGAGCTGTTTTTT. Translated, it gives CASSLSVPQGTGELFF.